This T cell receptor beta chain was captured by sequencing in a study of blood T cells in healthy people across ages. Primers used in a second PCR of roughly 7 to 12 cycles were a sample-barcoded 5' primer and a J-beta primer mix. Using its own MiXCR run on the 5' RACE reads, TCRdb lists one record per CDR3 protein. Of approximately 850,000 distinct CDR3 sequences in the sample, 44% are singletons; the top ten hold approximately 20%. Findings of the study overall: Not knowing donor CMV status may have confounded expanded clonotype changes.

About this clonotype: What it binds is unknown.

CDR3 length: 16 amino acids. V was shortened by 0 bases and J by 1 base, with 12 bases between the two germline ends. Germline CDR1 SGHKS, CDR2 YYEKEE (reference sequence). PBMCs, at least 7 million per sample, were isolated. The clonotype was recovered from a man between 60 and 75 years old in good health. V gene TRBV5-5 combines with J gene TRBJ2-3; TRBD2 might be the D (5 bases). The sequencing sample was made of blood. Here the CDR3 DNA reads TGTGCCAGCAGCTTGGGGGGTTGGCGGGGCACAGATACGCAGTATTTT. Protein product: CASSLGGWRGTDTQYF.